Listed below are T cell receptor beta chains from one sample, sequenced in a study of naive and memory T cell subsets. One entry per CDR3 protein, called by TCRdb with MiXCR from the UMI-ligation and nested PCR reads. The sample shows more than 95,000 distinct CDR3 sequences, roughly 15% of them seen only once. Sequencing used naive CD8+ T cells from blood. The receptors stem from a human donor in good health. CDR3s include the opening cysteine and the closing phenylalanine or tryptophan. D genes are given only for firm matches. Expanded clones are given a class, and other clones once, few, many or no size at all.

CSVLGGGYTEAFF | TGCAGCGTTTTAGGTGGGGGCTACACTGAAGCTTTCTTT | NA | TRBJ1-1 | many | TRBV29-1
CASSPTTDTQYF | TGTGCCAGCAGCCCGACCACAGATACGCAGTATTTT | NA | TRBJ2-3 | many | TRBV7-9
CASSRGGHEAFF | TGTGCCAGCAGCCGAGGAGGACATGAAGCTTTCTTT | NA | TRBJ1-1 | few | TRBV5-6
CSASRRVGAGGFDEQFF | TGCAGTGCTAGTCGCCGTGTCGGAGCGGGAGGGTTCGATGAGCAGTTCTTC | TRBD2 | TRBJ2-1 | few | TRBV20-1
CASFPLILYNEQFF | TGTGCCAGCTTCCCGCTAATCCTTTACAATGAGCAGTTCTTC | NA | TRBJ2-1 | few | TRBV2
CASGGDRGFNEQFF | TGCGCCAGCGGGGGGGACAGGGGATTCAATGAGCAGTTCTTC | TRBD1 | TRBJ2-1 | few | TRBV10-2
CASSSGEGYTF | TGTGCCAGCAGTTCCGGGGAAGGCTACACCTTC | NA | TRBJ1-2 | NA | TRBV12-3/TRBV12-4
CAISEGGKSYDEQFF | TGTGCCATCAGTGAAGGTGGGAAGAGCTACGACGAGCAGTTCTTC | NA | TRBJ2-1 | many | TRBV10-3
CASSEDGARSEQYF | TGTGCCAGCAGTGAGGATGGGGCGCGTAGCGAGCAGTACTTC | NA | TRBJ2-7 | NA | TRBV2
CSAFPRLAASYEQYF | TGCAGTGCTTTCCCCAGACTAGCGGCGAGCTACGAGCAGTACTTC | TRBD2 | TRBJ2-7 | few | TRBV20-1
CASSSLQGARYNEQFF | TGTGCCAGCAGCTCCCTACAGGGGGCGAGGTACAATGAGCAGTTCTTC | TRBD1 | TRBJ2-1 | few | TRBV7-2
CASSPRRGDQPQHF | TGTGCCAGCAGTCCTCGTCGCGGGGATCAGCCCCAGCATTTT | NA | TRBJ1-5 | many | TRBV12-3/TRBV12-4
CACGDRGAEAFF | TGTGCCTGCGGGGACAGGGGGGCTGAAGCTTTCTTT | TRBD1 | TRBJ1-1 | NA | TRBV27
CASSERPSRGPQETQYF | TGTGCCAGCAGTGAACGACCGAGTAGGGGCCCCCAAGAGACCCAGTACTTC | NA | TRBJ2-5 | few | TRBV2
CASSGGLAGVYEQYF | TGTGCCAGCAGCGGGGGACTAGCGGGAGTCTACGAGCAGTACTTC | TRBD2 | TRBJ2-7 | NA | TRBV5-4
CASSPPTATNYGYTF | TGTGCCAGCAGCCCCCCGACAGCCACTAACTATGGCTACACCTTC | NA | TRBJ1-2 | NA | TRBV28
CASSLAQGNTGELFF | TGCGCCAGCAGCTTGGCCCAGGGGAACACCGGGGAGCTGTTTTTT | NA | TRBJ2-2 | few | TRBV5-1
CASSLPANYGYTF | TGTGCCAGCAGCTTGCCAGCTAACTATGGCTACACCTTC | NA | TRBJ1-2 | many | TRBV5-4
CASSLELAGHGETQYF | TGTGCCAGCAGCTTAGAGCTAGCGGGTCACGGTGAGACCCAGTACTTC | TRBD2 | TRBJ2-5 | few | TRBV7-2
CASSHGTSGYNEQFF | TGTGCCAGCAGTCACGGGACTAGCGGCTACAATGAGCAGTTCTTC | TRBD2 | TRBJ2-1 | few | TRBV25-1
CSAPSVGEAYNEQFF | TGCAGTGCTCCTTCGGTTGGAGAGGCATACAATGAGCAGTTCTTC | NA | TRBJ2-1 | NA | TRBV20-1
CASSEKPLILAASYNEQFF | TGTGCCAGCAGTGAAAAGCCCCTAATACTAGCGGCCTCCTACAATGAGCAGTTCTTC | TRBD2 | TRBJ2-1 | few | TRBV25-1
CASRTGVSTEAFF | TGTGCCAGTAGAACAGGGGTTAGCACTGAAGCTTTCTTT | TRBD1 | TRBJ1-1 | NA | TRBV19
CASSPGGETSTDTQYF | TGCGCCAGCAGCCCAGGGGGGGAGACAAGCACAGATACGCAGTATTTT | NA | TRBJ2-3 | NA | TRBV4-3
CASRNPLDEQYF | TGTGCCAGCCGGAACCCACTTGACGAGCAGTACTTC | NA | TRBJ2-7 | few | TRBV6-2/TRBV6-3
CSVRVTGELFF | TGCAGCGTTCGAGTCACCGGGGAGCTGTTTTTT | NA | TRBJ2-2 | many | TRBV29-1
CASSPRGGGYNEQFF | TGTGCCAGCAGCCCTAGGGGCGGGGGTTACAATGAGCAGTTCTTC | TRBD2 | TRBJ2-1 | NA | TRBV9
CASSPSEGIQYF | TGTGCCAGCAGCCCCTCAGAGGGCATTCAGTACTTC | NA | TRBJ2-4 | NA | TRBV7-9
CSARAGDAFYGYTF | TGCAGTGCTAGGGCAGGGGACGCTTTCTATGGCTACACCTTC | NA | TRBJ1-2 | few | TRBV20-1
CSARTQANYGYTF | TGCAGCGCCCGGACTCAAGCTAACTATGGCTACACCTTC | NA | TRBJ1-2 | NA | TRBV29-1
CASSPVLAEAFF | TGTGCCAGCAGCCCCGTGCTGGCTGAAGCTTTCTTT | NA | TRBJ1-1 | NA | TRBV6-4
CASSLDEREQYF | TGTGCCAGCAGCTTAGACGAACGCGAGCAGTACTTC | NA | TRBJ2-7 | NA | TRBV11-3
CASSQGDGTYEQYF | TGTGCCAGCAGCCAAGGAGACGGCACCTACGAGCAGTACTTC | NA | TRBJ2-7 | NA | TRBV3-1
CASSQDREGETQYF | TGTGCCAGCAGCCAGGACAGGGAGGGAGAGACCCAGTACTTC | NA | TRBJ2-5 | NA | TRBV13
CSAKTPGSYEQYF | TGCAGTGCCAAAACCCCCGGGTCTTACGAGCAGTACTTC | NA | TRBJ2-7 | NA | TRBV20-1
CSAEQIDTGELFF | TGCAGTGCTGAACAAATCGACACCGGGGAGCTGTTTTTT | NA | TRBJ2-2 | NA | TRBV20-1
CASSPRQGDYGYTF | TGTGCCAGCAGCCCCAGGCAGGGAGACTATGGCTACACCTTC | NA | TRBJ1-2 | few | TRBV7-2
CSAAVRGGDLDNEQFF | TGCAGTGCTGCCGTTAGGGGGGGTGATTTAGACAATGAGCAGTTCTTC | NA | TRBJ2-1 | NA | TRBV20-1
CASHPSSGEPNTEAFF | TGTGCCTCCCACCCGAGCTCGGGCGAACCAAACACTGAAGCTTTCTTT | NA | TRBJ1-1 | NA | TRBV12-3/TRBV12-4
CASSYPGSGTSGKDEQFF | TGTGCCAGCAGTTATCCGGGTAGTGGAACTAGCGGGAAGGATGAGCAGTTCTTC | TRBD2 | TRBJ2-1 | few | TRBV6-2/TRBV6-3
CASSQDVASKLFQSPRDTDTQYF | TGTGCCAGCAGCCAAGATGTAGCGTCGAAGCTCTTTCAATCACCCCGCGACACAGATACGCAGTATTTT | NA | TRBJ2-3 | NA | TRBV3-1
CAIDRVRGYTF | TGTGCCATTGACAGGGTGCGCGGCTACACCTTC | TRBD1 | TRBJ1-2 | few | TRBV7-9
CSARVLNEETQYF | TGCAGTGCTAGGGTCCTAAACGAAGAGACCCAGTACTTC | NA | TRBJ2-5 | few | TRBV20-1